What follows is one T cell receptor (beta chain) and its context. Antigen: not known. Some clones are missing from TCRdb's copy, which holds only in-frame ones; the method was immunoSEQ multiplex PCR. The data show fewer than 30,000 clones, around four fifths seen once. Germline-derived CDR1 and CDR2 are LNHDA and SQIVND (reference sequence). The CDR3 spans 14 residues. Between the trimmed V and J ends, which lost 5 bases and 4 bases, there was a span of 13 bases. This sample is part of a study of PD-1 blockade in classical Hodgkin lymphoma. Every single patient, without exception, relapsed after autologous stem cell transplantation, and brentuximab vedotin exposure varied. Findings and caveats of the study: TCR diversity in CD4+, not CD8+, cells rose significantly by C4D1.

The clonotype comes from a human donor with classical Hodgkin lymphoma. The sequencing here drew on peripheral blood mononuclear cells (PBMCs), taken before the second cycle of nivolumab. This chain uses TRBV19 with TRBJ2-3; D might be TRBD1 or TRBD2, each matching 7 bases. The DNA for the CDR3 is TGTGCCAGTAGTCCAGGGGGGGCCTCAGATACGCAGTATTTT. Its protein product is CASSPGGASDTQYF.